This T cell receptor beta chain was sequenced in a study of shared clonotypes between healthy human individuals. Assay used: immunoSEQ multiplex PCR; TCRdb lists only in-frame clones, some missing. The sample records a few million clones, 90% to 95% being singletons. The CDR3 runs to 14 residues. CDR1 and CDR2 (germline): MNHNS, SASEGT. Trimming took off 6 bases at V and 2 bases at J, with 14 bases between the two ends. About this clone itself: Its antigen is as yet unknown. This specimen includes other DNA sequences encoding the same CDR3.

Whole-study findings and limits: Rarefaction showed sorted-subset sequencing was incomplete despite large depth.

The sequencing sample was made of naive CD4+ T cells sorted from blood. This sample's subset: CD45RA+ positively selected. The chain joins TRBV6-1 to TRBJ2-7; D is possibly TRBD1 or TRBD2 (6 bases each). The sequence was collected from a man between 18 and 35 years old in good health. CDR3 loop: CASRGGQGAYEQYF. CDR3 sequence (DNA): TGTGCCAGCAGGGGGGGACAAGGGGCCTACGAGCAGTACTTC.